This T cell receptor (beta chain) comes out of a study of cytomegalovirus exposure and HLA in healthy donors. A note on this clone: Its matching antigen is unknown.

Notes on the study in general: There were 150 to 200 TCR beta chains listed as cytomegalovirus-associated. Researchers reported that a few CMV-associated chains were confirmed in vitro as CMV antigen-specific.

The table came from immunoSEQ multiplex PCR; TCRdb's copy has only in-frame clones and leaves some out. The sample contains around 200,000 clones, approximately 84% of which appear only once. Sequenced material: PBMCs. The clonotype comes from a woman aged 18 to 35 in good health and CMV-seropositive.

CDR3 loop: CASSETGVNSNQPQHF. The CDR3, as DNA: TGTGCCAGCAGTGAGACAGGGGTTAATAGCAATCAGCCCCAGCATTTT. The V gene is TRBV25-1, the J gene TRBJ1-5; 8 nucleotides line up with TRBD1. Per germline, CDR1 MGHDK and CDR2 SYGVNS. This CDR3 has 16 amino acids. The ends lost 3 bases at V and 0 bases at J; junction bases unmatched: 4. The whole variable domain, filled in from reference TRBV25-1 and TRBJ1-5, reads EADIYQTPRYLVIGTGKKITLECSQTMGHDKMYWYQQDPGMELHLIHYSYGVNSTEKGDLSSESTVSRIRTEHFPLTLESARPSHTSQYLCASSETGVNSNQPQHFGDGTRLSIL.